This TCR beta chain was retrieved from a study of cytomegalovirus exposure and HLA in healthy donors. The primer mix had 60 Vbeta and 13 Jbeta primers. Only in-frame clones appear in the TCRdb table, and some are missing; sequencing was by immunoSEQ multiplex PCR. This repertoire shows approximately 150,000 clones, 75% found once; its top ten account for about 11%. The V gene end was trimmed by 3 bases and the J gene end by 2 bases; junction bases not matched to a gene: 5. The CDR3 is 15 residues long. Germline V lookup: CDR1 LNHNV, CDR2 YYDKDF (reference sequence). This TCR was sampled from a man between 18 and 29 years old in good health and CMV-seropositive. Sequencing was carried out using PBMCs. This chain links TRBV15 with TRBJ2-3; 7 bases are shared with TRBD1. Here the CDR3 reads CATSSQGDPTDTQYF. The CDR3 coding sequence is TGTGCCACCAGCAGCCAGGGGGACCCCACAGATACGCAGTATTTT.